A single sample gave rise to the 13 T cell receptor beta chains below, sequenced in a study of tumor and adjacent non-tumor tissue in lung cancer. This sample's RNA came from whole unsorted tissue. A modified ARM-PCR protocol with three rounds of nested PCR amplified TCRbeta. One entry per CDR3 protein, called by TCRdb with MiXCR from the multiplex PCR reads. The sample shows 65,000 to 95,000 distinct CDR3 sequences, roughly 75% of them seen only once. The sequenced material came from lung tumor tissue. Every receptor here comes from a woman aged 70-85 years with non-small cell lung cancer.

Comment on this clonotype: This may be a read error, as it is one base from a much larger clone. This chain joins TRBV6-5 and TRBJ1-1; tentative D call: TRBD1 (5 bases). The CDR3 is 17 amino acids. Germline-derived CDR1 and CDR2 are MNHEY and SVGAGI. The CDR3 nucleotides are TGTGCCAGCAGTTACTCGAATGTGGGGGGATTGAACACTGAAGCTCTCTTT. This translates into CASSYSNVGGLNTEALF.

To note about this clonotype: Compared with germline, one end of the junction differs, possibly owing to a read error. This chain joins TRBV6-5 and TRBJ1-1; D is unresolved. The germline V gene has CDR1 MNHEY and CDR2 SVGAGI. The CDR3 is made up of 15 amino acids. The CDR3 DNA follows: TGTGCCAGCACCTCGTCGGATTCTGCTGTAACTGAAGCTTTCTTC. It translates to CASTSSDSAVTEAFF.

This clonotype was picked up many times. Here the CDR3 DNA reads TGTGCCAGCAGCTCTGGACAGGTCTCCTACAATGAGCAGTTCTTC. As protein: CASSSGQVSYNEQFF. The gene calls are TRBV5-5 and TRBJ2-1; 7 nucleotides line up with TRBD1. The CDR3 runs 15 residues. From germline, CDR1 is SGHKS and CDR2 YYEKEE (reference sequence). Losses at the gene ends were 3 bases for V and 0 bases for J; bases not matched to a gene: 3.

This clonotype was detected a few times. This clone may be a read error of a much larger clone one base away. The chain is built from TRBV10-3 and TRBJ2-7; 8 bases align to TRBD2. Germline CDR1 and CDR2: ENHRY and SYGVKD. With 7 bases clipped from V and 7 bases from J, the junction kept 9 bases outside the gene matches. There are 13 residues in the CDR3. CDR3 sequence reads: CAINPTSGVEQYF. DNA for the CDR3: TGTGCCATCAATCCCACTAGCGGAGTAGAGCAGTACTTC.

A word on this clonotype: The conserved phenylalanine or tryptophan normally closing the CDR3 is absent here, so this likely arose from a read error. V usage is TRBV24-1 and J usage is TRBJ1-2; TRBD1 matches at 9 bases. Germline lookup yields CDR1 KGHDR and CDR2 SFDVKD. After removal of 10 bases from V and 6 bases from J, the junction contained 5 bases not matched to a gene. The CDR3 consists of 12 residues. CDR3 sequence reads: CATQGAMDGYTS. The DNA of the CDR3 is TGTGCCACACAGGGGGCTATGGATGGCTACACCTCC.

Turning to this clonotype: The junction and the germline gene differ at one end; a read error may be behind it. The CDR3 DNA is TGTGTCACCAGCTGGACAACATGGAACGCTGAAGCTTTCTTT. Its translation is CVTSWTTWNAEAFF. The V call is TRBV5-4, the J call TRBJ1-1, with D possibly being TRBD1 (5 bases). The CDR3 covers 14 residues. Germline CDR1 and CDR2: SGHNT and YYREEE (reference sequence).

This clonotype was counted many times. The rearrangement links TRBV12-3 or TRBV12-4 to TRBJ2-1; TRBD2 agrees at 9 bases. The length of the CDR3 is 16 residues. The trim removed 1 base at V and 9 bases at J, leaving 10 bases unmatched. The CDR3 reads CASSLVHSGGRGEQFF. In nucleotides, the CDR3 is TGTGCCAGCAGTTTAGTGCATAGCGGGGGTCGTGGTGAGCAGTTCTTC.

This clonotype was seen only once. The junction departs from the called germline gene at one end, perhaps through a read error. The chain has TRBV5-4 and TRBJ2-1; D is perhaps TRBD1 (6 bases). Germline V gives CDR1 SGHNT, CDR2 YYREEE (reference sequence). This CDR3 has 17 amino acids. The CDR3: CASSFGGRTRSYNEQLF. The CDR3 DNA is TGTGCCAGTAGCTTTGGGGGCAGGACCCGCTCCTACAATGAGCAGCTCTTC.

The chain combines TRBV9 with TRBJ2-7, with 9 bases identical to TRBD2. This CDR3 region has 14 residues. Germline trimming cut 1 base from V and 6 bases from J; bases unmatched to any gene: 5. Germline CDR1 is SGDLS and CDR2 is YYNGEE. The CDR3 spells CASSVTAGGPEQYF. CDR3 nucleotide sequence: TGTGCCAGCAGCGTAACTGCGGGAGGGCCCGAGCAGTACTTC.

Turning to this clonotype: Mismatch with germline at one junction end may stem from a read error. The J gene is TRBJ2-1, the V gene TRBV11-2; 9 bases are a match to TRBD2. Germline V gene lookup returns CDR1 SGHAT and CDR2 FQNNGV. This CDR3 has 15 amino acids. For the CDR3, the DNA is TGTGACAGCAGAGTTGCAGGACTAGCGCGGGATGAGCAGTTCTTC. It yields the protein CDSRVAGLARDEQFF.

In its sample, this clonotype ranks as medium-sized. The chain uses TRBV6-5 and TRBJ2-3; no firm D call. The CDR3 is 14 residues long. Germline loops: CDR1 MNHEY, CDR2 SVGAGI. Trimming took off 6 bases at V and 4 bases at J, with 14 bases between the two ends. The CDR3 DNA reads TGTGCCAGCAGGCTGCCTGGCGACCCAGATACGCAGTATTTT. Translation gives CASRLPGDPDTQYF.

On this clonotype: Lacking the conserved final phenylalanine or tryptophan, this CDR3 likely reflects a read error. Written as DNA, the CDR3 is TGTGCCAGCAGCCCCGGACTAGCGGAACAGTTCTTA. Its protein is CASSPGLAEQFL. The chain joins TRBV11-2 to TRBJ2-1, with 10 bases that match TRBD2. This CDR3 region has 12 residues. Germline CDR1 is SGHAT and CDR2 is FQNNGV. J gave up 13 bases and V 5 bases, and 5 bases lay outside the gene matches.

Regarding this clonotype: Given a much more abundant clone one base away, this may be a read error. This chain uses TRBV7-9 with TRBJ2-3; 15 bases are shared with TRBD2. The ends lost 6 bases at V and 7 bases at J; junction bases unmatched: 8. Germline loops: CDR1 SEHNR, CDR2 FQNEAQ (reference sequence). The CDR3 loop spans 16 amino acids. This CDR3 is CASRNTGTSGRNTQYF. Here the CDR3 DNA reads TGTGCCAGCAGGAATACCGGGACTAGCGGGAGGAATACGCAGTATTTT.